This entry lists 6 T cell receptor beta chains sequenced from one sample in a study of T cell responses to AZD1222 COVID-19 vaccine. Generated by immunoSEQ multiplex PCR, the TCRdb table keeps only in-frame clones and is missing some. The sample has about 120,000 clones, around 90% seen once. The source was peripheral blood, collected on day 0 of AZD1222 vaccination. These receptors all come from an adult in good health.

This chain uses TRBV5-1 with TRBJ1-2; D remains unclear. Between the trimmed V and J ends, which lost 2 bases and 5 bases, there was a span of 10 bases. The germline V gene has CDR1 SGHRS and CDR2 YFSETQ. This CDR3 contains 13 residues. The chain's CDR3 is CASSFNGQYGYTF. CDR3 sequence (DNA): TGCGCCAGCAGCTTTAACGGGCAGTATGGCTACACCTTC.

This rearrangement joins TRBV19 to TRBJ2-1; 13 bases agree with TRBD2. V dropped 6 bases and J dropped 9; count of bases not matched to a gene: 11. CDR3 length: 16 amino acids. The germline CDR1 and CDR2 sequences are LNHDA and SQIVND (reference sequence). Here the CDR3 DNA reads TGTGCCAGTAGCGTACTAGCGGGAGGGCCTCGAACTGAGCAGTTCTTC. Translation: CASSVLAGGPRTEQFF.

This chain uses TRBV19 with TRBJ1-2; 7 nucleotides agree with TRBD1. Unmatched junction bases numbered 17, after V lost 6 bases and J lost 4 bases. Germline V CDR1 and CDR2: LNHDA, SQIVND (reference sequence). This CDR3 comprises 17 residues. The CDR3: CASRHDRVGTLFYGYTF. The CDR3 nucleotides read TGTGCCAGTAGACACGACAGGGTTGGGACTCTTTTCTATGGCTACACCTTC.

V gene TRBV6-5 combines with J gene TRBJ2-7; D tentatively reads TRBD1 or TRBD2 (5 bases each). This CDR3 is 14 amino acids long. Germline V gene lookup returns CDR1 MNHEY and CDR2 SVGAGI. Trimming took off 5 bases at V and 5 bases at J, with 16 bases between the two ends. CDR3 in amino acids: CASSRLGVVNEQYF. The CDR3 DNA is TGTGCCAGCAGTCGACTGGGGGTGGTGAACGAGCAGTACTTC.

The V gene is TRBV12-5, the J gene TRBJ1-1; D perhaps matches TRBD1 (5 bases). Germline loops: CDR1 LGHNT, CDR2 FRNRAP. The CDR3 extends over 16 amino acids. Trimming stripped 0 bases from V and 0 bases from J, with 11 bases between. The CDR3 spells CASGLVQAGMNTEAFF. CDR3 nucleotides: TGTGCTAGTGGTTTGGTACAGGCAGGCATGAACACTGAAGCTTTCTTT. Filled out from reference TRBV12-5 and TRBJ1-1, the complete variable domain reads DARVTQTPRHKVTEMGQEVTMRCQPILGHNTVFWYRQTMMQGLELLAYFRNRAPLDDSGMPKDRFSAEMPDATLATLKIQPSEPRDSAVYFCASGLVQAGMNTEAFFGQGTRLTVV.

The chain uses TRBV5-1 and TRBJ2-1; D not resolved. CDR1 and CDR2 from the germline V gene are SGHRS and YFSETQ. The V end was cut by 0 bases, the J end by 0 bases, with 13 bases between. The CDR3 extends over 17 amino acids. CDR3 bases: TGCGCCAGCAGCTTGGGAGTCGGGCAGAGCTCCTACAATGAGCAGTTCTTC. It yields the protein CASSLGVGQSSYNEQFF. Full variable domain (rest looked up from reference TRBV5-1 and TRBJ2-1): KAGVTQTPRYLIKTRGQQVTLSCSPISGHRSVSWYQQTPGQGLQFLFEYFSETQRNKGNFPGRFSGRQFSNSRSEMNVSTLELGDSALYLCASSLGVGQSSYNEQFFGPGTRLTVL.